Below, 18 T cell receptor beta chains from the same sample are listed, as sequenced in a study of cytomegalovirus exposure and HLA in healthy donors. Amplification used 60 Vbeta primers and 13 Jbeta primers. Only in-frame clones appear in the TCRdb table, and some are missing; sequencing was by immunoSEQ multiplex PCR. Of about 100,000 clones in the sample, less than 90% were seen once. The source material was PBMCs. The receptors were gathered from a man aged 35-49 years in good health and CMV-seronegative.

This chain connects TRBV27 to TRBJ2-1; 9 nucleotides match TRBD1. Germline values: CDR1 MNHEY, CDR2 SMNVEV (reference sequence). The ends lost 6 bases at V and 9 bases at J; junction bases unmatched: 9. This CDR3 has 14 amino acids. The CDR3 DNA follows: TGTGCCAGCAGAATGGGACAGGGATTTGGTGAGCAGTTCTTC. Its protein is CASRMGQGFGEQFF.

This clone came up a few times. This chain uses TRBV7-9 with TRBJ2-5, with D possibly TRBD2 on 6 matching bases. Germline V gene sequence: CDR1 SEHNR, CDR2 FQNEAQ (reference sequence). V lost 2 bases and J 1 base, leaving 14 bases between the germline ends. This CDR3 has 16 amino acids. The CDR3 here is CASSLWGRKAQETQYF. In nucleotides, the CDR3 is TGTGCCAGCAGCTTATGGGGGAGGAAGGCCCAAGAGACCCAGTACTTC.

The CDR3 DNA follows: TGTGCCAGCAGCCACCCAGCGGGGGTCACCTACGAGCAGTACTTC. Residues: CASSHPAGVTYEQYF. This sequence joins TRBV7-9 and TRBJ2-7; TRBD2 matches 8 bases. The V gene's germline CDR1 is SEHNR and CDR2 FQNEAQ (reference sequence). This CDR3 region has 15 residues. V lost 5 bases to trimming and J lost 2 bases; unmatched junction nucleotides: 8.

The rearrangement uses TRBV9 and TRBJ2-7; no clear D gene. Per germline, CDR1 SGDLS and CDR2 YYNGEE. The CDR3 covers 13 residues. The germline V and J ends were trimmed by 0 bases and 6 bases, with 10 bases remaining between them. The CDR3 reads CASSVGVSREQYF. CDR3 DNA: TGTGCCAGCAGCGTAGGTGTCTCTCGCGAGCAGTACTTC.

This rearrangement joins TRBV4-1 to TRBJ2-1; tentatively, D is TRBD2 (5 bases). Per germline, CDR1 MGHRA and CDR2 YSYEKL. The V gene lost 4 bases and the J gene lost 6 bases, with 16 bases spanning the gap. The CDR3 is 15 amino acids. The CDR3 here is CASSPSLEIGNEQFF. In DNA form, the CDR3 reads TGCGCCAGCAGCCCCTCACTAGAGATCGGCAATGAGCAGTTCTTC.

This clone has only one observation. The chain is built from TRBV7-3 and TRBJ1-1; 8 bases are shared with TRBD1. Germline-derived CDR1 and CDR2 are SGHTA and FQGTGA. J was trimmed by 6 bases and V by 4 bases; bases with no gene match: 7. The CDR3 sequence is 14 residues long. This CDR3 is CASSSRQGSSEAFF. The CDR3 DNA sequence: TGTGCCAGCAGCTCCAGACAGGGGAGTTCTGAAGCTTTCTTT.

V and J are TRBV10-3 and TRBJ1-1, with 9 bases identical to TRBD1. Germline V gene lookup returns CDR1 ENHRY and CDR2 SYGVKD. This CDR3 contains 14 residues. Losses at the gene ends were 5 bases for V and 4 bases for J; bases not matched to a gene: 5. The CDR3 sequence is CAISPDRGGTEAFF. CDR3 in DNA: TGTGCCATCAGTCCAGACAGGGGGGGCACTGAAGCTTTCTTT.

The chain has TRBV6-1 and TRBJ2-7; tentatively, D is TRBD1 (5 bases). There are 13 residues in the CDR3. Between the trimmed V and J ends, which lost 10 bases and 7 bases, there was a span of 20 bases. In germline, CDR1 is MNHNS, CDR2 SASEGT. CDR3 protein: CATYRKIAGEQYF. The CDR3 bases are TGTGCCACATACAGGAAGATCGCAGGGGAGCAGTACTTC.

The rearrangement joins TRBV10-3 to TRBJ1-5, with a weak D call TRBD1 (6 bases). The CDR3 covers 15 residues. V gave up 10 bases and J gave up 2 bases, with 18 bases separating them. The germline gives CDR1 ENHRY, CDR2 SYGVKD. This CDR3 is CATTSGTPRNQPQHF. In nucleotides, the CDR3 is TGTGCCACTACATCCGGGACACCTCGCAATCAGCCCCAGCATTTT.

About this clone itself: One junction end disagrees with the germline gene, perhaps due to a read error. The chain employs TRBV5-1 and TRBJ2-2, with D possibly TRBD1 on 5 matching bases. The germline V gene has CDR1 SGHRS and CDR2 YFSETQ. CDR3 size: 15 residues. The CDR3, as DNA: TGCGCCAGCAGCTTGGTACAGGCGAACGCCGGGGAGCTGTTTTTT. This gives the protein CASSLVQANAGELFF.

J is TRBJ2-7 and V is TRBV9; 13 nucleotides agree with TRBD2. The CDR3 totals 16 residues. V gave up 2 bases and J gave up 2 bases; unmatched junction bases: 4. The germline V gene encodes CDR1 SGDLS and CDR2 YYNGEE. CDR3 DNA sequence: TGTGCCAGCAGCGTCGCCGGGACTAGCGGGGCCTACGAGCAGTACTTC. It translates to CASSVAGTSGAYEQYF.

This chain connects TRBV7-9 to TRBJ1-1; 12 bases map to TRBD1. The CDR3 extends over 14 amino acids. The V segment lost 5 bases and the J segment 6 bases; nucleotides outside the gene matches: 4. Germline lookup yields CDR1 SEHNR and CDR2 FQNEAQ (reference sequence). The CDR3 DNA sequence: TGTGCCAGCAGCGCGGGACAGGGGGCTCCTGAAGCTTTCTTT. It specifies CASSAGQGAPEAFF.

This clone was observed a handful of times. V and J are TRBV7-2 and TRBJ2-3, with 11 bases fitting TRBD2. The V gene's germline CDR1 is SGHTA and CDR2 FQGNSA. Trimming removed 3 bases from V and 4 bases from J; junction bases left unmatched: 6. The CDR3 length is 16 residues. CDR3 coding DNA: TGTGCCAGCAGCTTCAATAGCGGGGGGGCGGCAGATACGCAGTATTTT. Amino acid sequence: CASSFNSGGAADTQYF.

This chain uses TRBV5-1 with TRBJ1-3; no clear D. Per germline, CDR1 SGHRS and CDR2 YFSETQ. There are 14 residues in the CDR3. Deletions cut 0 bases from V and 0 bases from J, with 4 bases between. In DNA form, the CDR3 reads TGCGCCAGCAGCTTGGACTACTCTGGAAACACCATATATTTT. Translating it yields CASSLDYSGNTIYF.

The J gene is TRBJ2-1, the V gene TRBV2, with 7 bases that match TRBD2. In germline, CDR1 is SNHLY, CDR2 FYNNEI. The V segment lost 7 bases and the J segment 7 bases; nucleotides outside the gene matches: 7. The CDR3 extends over 13 amino acids. CDR3 in DNA: TGTGCCAGCATTGGAGGAGCGGGGAATGAGCAGTTCTTC. Translated, it gives CASIGGAGNEQFF.

The CDR3 reads CATSSGTGGRDGYTF. CDR3 DNA sequence: TGTGCCACCAGCTCCGGGACAGGGGGCCGGGATGGCTACACCTTC. This chain links TRBV15 with TRBJ1-2; TRBD1 agrees at 12 bases. Trimming took 5 bases from V and 6 from J; bases not matched to a gene: 7. This CDR3 is built from 15 residues. Germline V lookup: CDR1 LNHNV, CDR2 YYDKDF (reference sequence). Filled out from reference TRBV15 and TRBJ1-2, the complete variable domain reads DAMVIQNPRYQVTQFGKPVTLSCSQTLNHNVMYWYQQKSSQAPKLLFHYYDKDFNNEADTPDNFQSRRPNTSFCFLDIRSPGLGDTAMYLCATSSGTGGRDGYTFGSGTRLTVV.

This rearrangement joins TRBV5-6 to TRBJ2-7; D possibly corresponds to TRBD2 (5 bases). V lost 4 bases to trimming and J lost 2 bases, with 13 bases between them. The CDR3 covers 14 residues. The germline gives CDR1 SGHDT, CDR2 YYEEEE. The CDR3 DNA reads as TGTGCCAGCAGCGCGACCGGGATTCCCTACGAGCAGTACTTC. Its translation is CASSATGIPYEQYF.

The chain carries TRBV11-3 and TRBJ2-5; D might be TRBD1 (5 bases). Trimming pared 1 base from V and 1 base from J, leaving 10 bases between. Germline CDR1 reads SGHNT; CDR2 reads YENEEA. The CDR3 is made up of 15 amino acids. CDR3 sequence (DNA): TGTGCCAGCAGCTTAGGGGGCGGCTCCCAAGAGACCCAGTACTTC. Its protein product is CASSLGGGSQETQYF.